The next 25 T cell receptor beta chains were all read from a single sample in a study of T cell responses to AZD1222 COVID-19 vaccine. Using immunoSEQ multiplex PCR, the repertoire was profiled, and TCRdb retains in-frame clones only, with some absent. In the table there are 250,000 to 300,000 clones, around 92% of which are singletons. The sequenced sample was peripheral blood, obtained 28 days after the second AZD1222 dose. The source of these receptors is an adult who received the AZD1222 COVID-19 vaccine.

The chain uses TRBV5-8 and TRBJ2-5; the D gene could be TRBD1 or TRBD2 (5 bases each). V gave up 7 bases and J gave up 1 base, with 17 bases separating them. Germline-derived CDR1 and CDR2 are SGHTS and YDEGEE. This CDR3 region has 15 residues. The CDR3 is CASPAPPGTQETQYF. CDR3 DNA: TGTGCCAGCCCGGCACCCCCCGGGACCCAAGAGACCCAGTACTTC.

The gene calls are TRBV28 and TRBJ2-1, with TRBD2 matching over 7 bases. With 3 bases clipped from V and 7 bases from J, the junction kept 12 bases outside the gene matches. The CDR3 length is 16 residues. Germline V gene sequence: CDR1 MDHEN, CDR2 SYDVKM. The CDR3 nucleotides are TGTGCCAGCAGTTTCCCGCGGGGGAGAACTGGTAATGAGCAGTTCTTC. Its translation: CASSFPRGRTGNEQFF.

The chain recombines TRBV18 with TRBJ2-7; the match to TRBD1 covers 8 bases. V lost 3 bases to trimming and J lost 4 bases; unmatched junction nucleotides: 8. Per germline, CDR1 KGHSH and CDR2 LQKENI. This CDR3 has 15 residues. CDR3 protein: CASSPSRDRTYEQYF. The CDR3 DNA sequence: TGTGCCAGCTCACCTTCCCGGGACAGGACATACGAGCAGTACTTC. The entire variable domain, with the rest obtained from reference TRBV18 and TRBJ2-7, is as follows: NAGVMQNPRHLVRRRGQEARLRCSPMKGHSHVYWYRQLPEEGLKFMVYLQKENIIDESGMPKERFSAEFPKEGPSILRIQQVVRGDSAAYFCASSPSRDRTYEQYFGPGTRLTVT.

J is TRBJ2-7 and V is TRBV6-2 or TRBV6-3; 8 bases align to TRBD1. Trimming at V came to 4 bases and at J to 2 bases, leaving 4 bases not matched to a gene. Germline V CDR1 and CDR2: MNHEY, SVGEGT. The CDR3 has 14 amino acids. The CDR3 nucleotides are TGTGCCAGCAGTTTGGACAGGGTCACCTACGAGCAGTACTTC. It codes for CASSLDRVTYEQYF.

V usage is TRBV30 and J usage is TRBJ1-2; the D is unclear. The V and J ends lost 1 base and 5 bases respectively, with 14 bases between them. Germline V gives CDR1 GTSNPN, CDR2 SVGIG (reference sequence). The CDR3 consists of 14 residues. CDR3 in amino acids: CAWSALVGSYGYTF. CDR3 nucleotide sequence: TGTGCCTGGAGTGCTTTAGTAGGGTCGTATGGCTACACCTTC.

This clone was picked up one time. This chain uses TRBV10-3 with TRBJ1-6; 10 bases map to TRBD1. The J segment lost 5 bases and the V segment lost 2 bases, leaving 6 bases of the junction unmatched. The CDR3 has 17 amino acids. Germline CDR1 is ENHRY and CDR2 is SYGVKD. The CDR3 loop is CAISERPGTGDNSPLHF. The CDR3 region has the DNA TGTGCCATCAGTGAGAGACCTGGGACAGGGGATAATTCACCCCTCCACTTT.

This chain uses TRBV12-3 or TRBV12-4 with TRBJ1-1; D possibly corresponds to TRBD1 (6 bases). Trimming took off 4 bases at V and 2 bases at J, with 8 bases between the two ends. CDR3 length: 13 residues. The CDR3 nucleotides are TGTGCCAGCAGTTACAGGGTAAACACTGAAGCTTTCTTT. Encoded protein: CASSYRVNTEAFF.

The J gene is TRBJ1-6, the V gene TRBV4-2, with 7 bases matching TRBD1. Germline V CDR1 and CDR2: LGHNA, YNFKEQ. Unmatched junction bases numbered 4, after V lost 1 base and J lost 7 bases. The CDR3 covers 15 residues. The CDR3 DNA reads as TGTGCCAGCAGCCAAGGGGACAGACAAAATTCACCCCTCCACTTT. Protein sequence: CASSQGDRQNSPLHF.

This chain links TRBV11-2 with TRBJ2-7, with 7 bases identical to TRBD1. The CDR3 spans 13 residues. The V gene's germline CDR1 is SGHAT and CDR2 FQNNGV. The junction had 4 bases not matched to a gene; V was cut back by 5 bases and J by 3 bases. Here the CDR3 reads CASSLDRDYEQYF. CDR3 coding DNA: TGTGCCAGCAGCCTCGACAGGGACTACGAGCAGTACTTC.

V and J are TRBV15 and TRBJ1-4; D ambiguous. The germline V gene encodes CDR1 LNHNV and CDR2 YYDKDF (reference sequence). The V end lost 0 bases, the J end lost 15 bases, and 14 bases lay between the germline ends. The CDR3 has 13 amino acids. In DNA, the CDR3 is TGTGCCACCAGCAGAGAATTAGTCCACTCTGTGTTTTTT. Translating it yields CATSRELVHSVFF.

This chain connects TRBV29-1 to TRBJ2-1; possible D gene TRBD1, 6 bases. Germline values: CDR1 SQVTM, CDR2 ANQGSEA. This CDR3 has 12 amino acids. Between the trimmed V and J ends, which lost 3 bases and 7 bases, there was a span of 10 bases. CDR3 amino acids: CSVDRGGNEQFF. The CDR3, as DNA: TGCAGCGTTGACAGGGGCGGAAATGAGCAGTTCTTC.

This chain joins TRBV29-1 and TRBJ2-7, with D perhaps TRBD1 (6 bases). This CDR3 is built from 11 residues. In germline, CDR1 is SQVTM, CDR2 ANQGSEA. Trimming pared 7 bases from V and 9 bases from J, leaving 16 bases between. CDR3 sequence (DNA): TGCAGCGCTCAGCTAGAAGGGGGGCAGTACTTC. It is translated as CSAQLEGGQYF.

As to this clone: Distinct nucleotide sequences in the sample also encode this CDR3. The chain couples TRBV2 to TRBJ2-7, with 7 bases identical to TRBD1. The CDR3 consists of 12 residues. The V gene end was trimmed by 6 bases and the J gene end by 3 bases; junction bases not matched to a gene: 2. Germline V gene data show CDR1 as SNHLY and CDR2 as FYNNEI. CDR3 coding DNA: TGTGCCAGCAGAGGGGACAGCTACGAGCAGTACTTC. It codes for CASRGDSYEQYF.

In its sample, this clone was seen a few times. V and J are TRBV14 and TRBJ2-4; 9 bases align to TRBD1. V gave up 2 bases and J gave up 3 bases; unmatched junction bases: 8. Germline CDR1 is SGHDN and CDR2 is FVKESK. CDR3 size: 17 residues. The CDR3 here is CASSQRDLTGGKNIQYF. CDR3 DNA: TGTGCCAGCAGCCAAAGAGATTTGACAGGGGGCAAAAACATTCAGTACTTC. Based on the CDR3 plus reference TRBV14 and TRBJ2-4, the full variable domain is EAGVTQFPSHSVIEKGQTVTLRCDPISGHDNLYWYRRVMGKEIKFLLHFVKESKQDESGMPNNRFLAERTGGTYSTLKVQPAELEDSGVYFCASSQRDLTGGKNIQYFGAGTRLSVL.

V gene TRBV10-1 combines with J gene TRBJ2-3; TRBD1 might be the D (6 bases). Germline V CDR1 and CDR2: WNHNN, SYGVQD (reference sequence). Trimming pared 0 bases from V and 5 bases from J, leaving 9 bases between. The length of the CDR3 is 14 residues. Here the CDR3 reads CASSESGGRDTQYF. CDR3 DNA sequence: TGCGCCAGCAGTGAGTCTGGGGGCAGAGATACGCAGTATTTT.

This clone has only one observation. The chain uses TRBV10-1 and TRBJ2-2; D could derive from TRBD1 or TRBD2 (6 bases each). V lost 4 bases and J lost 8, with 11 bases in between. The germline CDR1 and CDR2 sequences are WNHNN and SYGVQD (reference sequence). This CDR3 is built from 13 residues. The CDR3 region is CASSARRGGELFF. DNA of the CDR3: TGCGCCAGCAGTGCCCGGAGGGGGGGGGAGCTGTTTTTT.

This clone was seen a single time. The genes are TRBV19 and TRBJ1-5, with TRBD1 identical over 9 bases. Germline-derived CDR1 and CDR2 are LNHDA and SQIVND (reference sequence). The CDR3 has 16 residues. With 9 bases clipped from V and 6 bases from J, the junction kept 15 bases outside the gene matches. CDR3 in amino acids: CASNLGDRVVSQPQHF. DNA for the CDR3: TGTGCCAGCAACCTAGGGGACAGGGTAGTGAGTCAGCCCCAGCATTTT.

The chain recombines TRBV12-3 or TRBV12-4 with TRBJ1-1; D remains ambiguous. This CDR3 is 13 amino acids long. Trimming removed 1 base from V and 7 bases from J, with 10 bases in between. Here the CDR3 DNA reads TGTGCCAGCAGTTTAGTGGAGGGCGTTGAAGCTTTCTTT. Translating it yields CASSLVEGVEAFF.

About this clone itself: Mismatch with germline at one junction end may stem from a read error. The CDR3 sequence: CASSIVPFYGYTF. The CDR3 bases are TGTGCCAGTAGCATAGTCCCGTTCTATGGCTACACCTTC. The chain combines TRBV19 with TRBJ1-2, with D unresolved. The CDR3 loop spans 13 amino acids. CDR1 and CDR2 (germline): LNHDA, SQIVND (reference sequence).

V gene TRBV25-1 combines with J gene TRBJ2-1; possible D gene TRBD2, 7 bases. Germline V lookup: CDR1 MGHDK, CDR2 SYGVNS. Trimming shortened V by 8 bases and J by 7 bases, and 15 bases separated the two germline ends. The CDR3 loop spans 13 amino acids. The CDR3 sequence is CASSEGGGNEQFF. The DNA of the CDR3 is TGTGCCAGCTCCGAAGGGGGGGGGAATGAGCAGTTCTTC.

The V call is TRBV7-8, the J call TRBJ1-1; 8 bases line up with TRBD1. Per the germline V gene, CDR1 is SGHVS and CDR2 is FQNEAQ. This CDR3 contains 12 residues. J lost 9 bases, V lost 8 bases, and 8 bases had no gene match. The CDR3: CASGTGSMKAFF. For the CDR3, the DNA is TGTGCCAGCGGGACAGGATCTATGAAAGCTTTCTTT.

CDR3 loop: CASSLPRGAGTEAFF. CDR3 nucleotides: TGTGCCAGCAGTTTACCGAGGGGGGCGGGCACTGAAGCTTTCTTT. This chain links TRBV28 with TRBJ1-1, with D possibly TRBD1 on 6 matching bases. CDR1 is MDHEN and CDR2 is SYDVKM in the germline V gene. V lost 2 bases and J lost 4, with 14 bases in between. The CDR3 is 15 residues long.

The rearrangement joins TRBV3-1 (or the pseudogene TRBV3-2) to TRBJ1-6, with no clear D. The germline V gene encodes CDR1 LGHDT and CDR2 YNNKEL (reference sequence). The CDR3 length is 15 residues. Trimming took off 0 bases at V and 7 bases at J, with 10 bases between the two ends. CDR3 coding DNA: TGTGCCAGCAGCCAAGATCACAGCCGAAATTCACCCCTCCACTTT. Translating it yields CASSQDHSRNSPLHF.

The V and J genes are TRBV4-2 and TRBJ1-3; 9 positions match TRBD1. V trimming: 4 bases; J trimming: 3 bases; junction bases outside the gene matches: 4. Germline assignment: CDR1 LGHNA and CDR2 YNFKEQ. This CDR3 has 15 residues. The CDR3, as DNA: TGTGCCAGCAGCCGGGGACAGGGAGTTGGAAACACCATATATTTT. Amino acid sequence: CASSRGQGVGNTIYF.

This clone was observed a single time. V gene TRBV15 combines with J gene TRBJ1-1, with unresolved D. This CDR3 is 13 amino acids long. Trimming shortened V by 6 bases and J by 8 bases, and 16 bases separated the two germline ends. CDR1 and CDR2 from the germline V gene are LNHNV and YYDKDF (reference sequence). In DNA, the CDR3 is TGTGCCACCAGTAGGACTGTGAATGAAGAAGCTTTCTTT. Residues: CATSRTVNEEAFF.